This is a list of T cell receptor beta chains from one sample in a study of Ad26.COV2.S vaccination and SARS-CoV-2 variants. Only in-frame clones appear in the TCRdb table, and some are missing; sequencing was by immunoSEQ multiplex PCR. In the table there are approximately 90,000 clones, roughly 84% of which are singletons. The sequencing used peripheral blood, collected after recovery from COVID-19. Source of these receptors: a human donor who had recovered from COVID-19. Each CDR3 is given with its conserved first and last residue. The D gene is left open where the match is weak. Not all rows give a size; the values are once, few, many and, for expanded clones, a class.

v_call: TRBV28
d_call: -
clone_size: few
j_call: TRBJ2-5
cdr3_aa: CASSLRAVGGETQYF
cdr3_nt: TGTGCCAGCAGTTTAAGGGCAGTGGGGGGAGAGACCCAGTACTTC

v_call: TRBV3-1/TRBV3-2
d_call: TRBD2
clone_size: -
j_call: TRBJ2-4
cdr3_aa: CASSLQPLAGAGKNIQYF
cdr3_nt: TGTGCCAGCAGCCTCCAACCATTAGCGGGAGCAGGCAAAAACATTCAGTACTTC

v_call: TRBV19
d_call: -
clone_size: -
j_call: TRBJ2-1
cdr3_aa: CASSIMPGYDNEQFF
cdr3_nt: TGTGCCAGTAGTATAATGCCGGGGTATGACAATGAGCAGTTCTTC

v_call: TRBV19
d_call: -
clone_size: once
j_call: TRBJ1-5
cdr3_aa: CASTAAAHSNQPQHF
cdr3_nt: TGTGCCAGTACGGCCGCCGCCCATAGCAATCAGCCCCAGCATTTT

v_call: TRBV11-2
d_call: -
clone_size: -
j_call: TRBJ1-2
cdr3_aa: CASSRLVQGSPINYGYTF
cdr3_nt: TGTGCCAGCAGCCGACTTGTACAGGGTTCACCAATTAACTATGGCTACACCTTC

v_call: TRBV5-6
d_call: -
clone_size: -
j_call: TRBJ2-2
cdr3_aa: CASSSPGELFF
cdr3_nt: TGTGCCAGCAGCTCCCCCGGGGAGCTGTTTTTT

v_call: TRBV9
d_call: TRBD2
clone_size: -
j_call: TRBJ2-7
cdr3_aa: CASSAPRDMGTSRAYEQYF
cdr3_nt: TGTGCCAGCAGCGCCCCCCGGGACATGGGGACTAGCAGAGCCTACGAGCAGTACTTC

v_call: TRBV7-2
d_call: TRBD2
clone_size: -
j_call: TRBJ2-2
cdr3_aa: CASSLTSGRAGGELFF
cdr3_nt: TGTGCCAGCAGCCTAACTAGCGGGAGGGCCGGCGGGGAGCTGTTTTTT

v_call: TRBV27
d_call: -
clone_size: -
j_call: TRBJ1-1
cdr3_aa: CASSLGVHTEAFF
cdr3_nt: TGTGCCAGCAGTTTAGGTGTACACACTGAAGCTTTCTTT

v_call: TRBV6-6
d_call: TRBD2
clone_size: -
j_call: TRBJ2-2
cdr3_aa: CASSYRSGRNTGELFF
cdr3_nt: TGTGCCAGCAGTTACCGTAGCGGGAGAAACACCGGGGAGCTGTTTTTT

v_call: TRBV13
d_call: TRBD2
clone_size: -
j_call: TRBJ2-1
cdr3_aa: CASSSTTRTSGSESSYNEQFF
cdr3_nt: TGTGCCAGCAGCTCCACCACTAGGACTAGCGGGTCAGAAAGCTCCTACAATGAGCAGTTCTTC

v_call: TRBV28
d_call: -
clone_size: -
j_call: TRBJ2-2
cdr3_aa: CASSFHLTGELFF
cdr3_nt: TGTGCCAGCAGCTTTCACCTCACCGGGGAGCTGTTTTTT

v_call: TRBV24-1
d_call: -
clone_size: -
j_call: TRBJ2-1
cdr3_aa: CATSEANTKYNEQFF
cdr3_nt: TGTGCCACCAGTGAAGCGAACACCAAGTACAATGAGCAGTTCTTC

v_call: TRBV13
d_call: -
clone_size: once
j_call: TRBJ2-2
cdr3_aa: CASSGSPRNTGELFF
cdr3_nt: TGTGCCAGCAGTGGGTCCCCGAGGAACACCGGGGAGCTGTTTTTT

v_call: TRBV2
d_call: TRBD2
clone_size: -
j_call: TRBJ2-5
cdr3_aa: CASSEYIGRAQETQYF
cdr3_nt: TGTGCCAGCAGTGAATATATCGGGAGGGCCCAAGAGACCCAGTACTTC

v_call: TRBV6-2/TRBV6-3
d_call: -
clone_size: once
j_call: TRBJ1-4
cdr3_aa: CASSRPNGEKLFF
cdr3_nt: TGTGCCAGCAGTAGACCCAACGGGGAAAAACTGTTTTTT

v_call: TRBV6-2/TRBV6-3
d_call: -
clone_size: -
j_call: TRBJ1-5
cdr3_aa: CASSFDTTNQPQHF
cdr3_nt: TGTGCCAGCAGTTTCGACACAACCAATCAGCCCCAGCATTTT

v_call: TRBV11-3
d_call: -
clone_size: -
j_call: TRBJ2-7
cdr3_aa: CASSSRGGDREQYF
cdr3_nt: TGTGCCAGCAGCTCCCGCGGAGGGGATCGCGAGCAGTACTTC

v_call: TRBV19
d_call: -
clone_size: -
j_call: TRBJ2-3
cdr3_aa: CASSIGTSTDTQYF
cdr3_nt: TGTGCCAGTAGTATCGGGACTAGCACAGATACGCAGTATTTT

v_call: TRBV19
d_call: -
clone_size: -
j_call: TRBJ1-5
cdr3_aa: CASNTYSNQPQHF
cdr3_nt: TGTGCCAGTAATACTTATAGCAATCAGCCCCAGCATTTT

v_call: TRBV5-4
d_call: -
clone_size: medium-sized
j_call: TRBJ1-1
cdr3_aa: CASIQQGNTEAFF
cdr3_nt: TGTGCCAGCATCCAGCAGGGTAACACTGAAGCTTTCTTT

v_call: TRBV11-3
d_call: -
clone_size: -
j_call: TRBJ2-6
cdr3_aa: CASSLDLGGTGANVLTF
cdr3_nt: TGTGCCAGCAGCTTAGATTTAGGCGGGACTGGGGCCAACGTCCTGACTTTC

v_call: TRBV15
d_call: -
clone_size: -
j_call: TRBJ2-3
cdr3_aa: CATRLTGSTDTQYF
cdr3_nt: TGTGCCACCAGGTTAACGGGTAGCACAGATACGCAGTATTTT